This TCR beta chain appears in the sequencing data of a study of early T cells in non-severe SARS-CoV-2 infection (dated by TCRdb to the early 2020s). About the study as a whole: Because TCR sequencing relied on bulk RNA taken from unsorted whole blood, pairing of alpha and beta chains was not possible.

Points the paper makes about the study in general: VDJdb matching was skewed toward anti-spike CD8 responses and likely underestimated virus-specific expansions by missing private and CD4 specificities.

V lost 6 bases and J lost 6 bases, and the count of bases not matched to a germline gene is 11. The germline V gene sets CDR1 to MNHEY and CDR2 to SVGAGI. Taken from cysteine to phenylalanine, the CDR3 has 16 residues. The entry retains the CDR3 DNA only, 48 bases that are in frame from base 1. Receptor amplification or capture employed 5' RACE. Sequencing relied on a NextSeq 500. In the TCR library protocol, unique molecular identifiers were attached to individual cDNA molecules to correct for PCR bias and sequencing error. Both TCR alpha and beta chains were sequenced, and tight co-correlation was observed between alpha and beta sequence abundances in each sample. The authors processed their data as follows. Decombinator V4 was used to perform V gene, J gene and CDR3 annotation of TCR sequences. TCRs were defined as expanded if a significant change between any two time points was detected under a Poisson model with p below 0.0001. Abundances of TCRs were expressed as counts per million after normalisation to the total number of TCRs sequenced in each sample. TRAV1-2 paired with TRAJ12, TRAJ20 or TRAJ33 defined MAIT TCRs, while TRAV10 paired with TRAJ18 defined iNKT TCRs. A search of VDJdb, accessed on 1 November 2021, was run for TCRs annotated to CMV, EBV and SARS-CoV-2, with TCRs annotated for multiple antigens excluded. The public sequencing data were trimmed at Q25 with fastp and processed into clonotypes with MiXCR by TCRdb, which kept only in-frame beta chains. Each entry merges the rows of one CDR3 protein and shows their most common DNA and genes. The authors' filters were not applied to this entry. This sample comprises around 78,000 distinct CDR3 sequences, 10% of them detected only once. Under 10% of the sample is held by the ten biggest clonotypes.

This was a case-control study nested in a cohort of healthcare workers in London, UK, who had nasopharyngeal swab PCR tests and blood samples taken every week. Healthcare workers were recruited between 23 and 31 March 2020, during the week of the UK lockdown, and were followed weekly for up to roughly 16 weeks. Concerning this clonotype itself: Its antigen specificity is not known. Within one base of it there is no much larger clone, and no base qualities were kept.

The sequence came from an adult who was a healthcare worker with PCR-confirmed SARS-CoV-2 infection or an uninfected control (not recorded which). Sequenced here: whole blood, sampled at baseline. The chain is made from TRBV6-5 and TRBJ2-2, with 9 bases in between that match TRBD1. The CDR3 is CASSQKGQGLPGELFF. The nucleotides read TGTGCCAGCAGCCAGAAGGGACAGGGATTGCCCGGGGAGCTGTTTTTT.